Listed below are T cell receptor beta chains from one sample, sequenced in a study of shared clonotypes between healthy human individuals. Sequenced by immunoSEQ multiplex PCR; TCRdb stores in-frame clones only, minus some. Of roughly 500,000 clones in the sample, about 76% were seen once. The sample comprised PBMCs. All receptors come from a woman in her thirties or forties in good health. Some clones in this sample may be carry-over from other donors' samples. The CDR3 runs from the conserved cysteine through the conserved F or W. Each record gives: J gene, D gene, V gene, clone size, CDR3 DNA, CDR3 protein. A D gene is named only where the DNA matches it firmly. The size of a clone is reported for some rows only, either as once, few or many, or as a class for expanded clones.

TRBJ2-7 NA TRBV7-9 many TGTGCCAGCAGCCCCCAGGTGGGTCACGAGCAGTACTTC CASSPQVGHEQYF
TRBJ2-7 NA TRBV9 NA TGTGCCAGCAGCGCCTCCGAGGGATTGGACAGCCCCTACGAGCAGTACTTC CASSASEGLDSPYEQYF
TRBJ2-3 NA TRBV5-6 NA TGTGCCAGCAGAATGGGAAGGGAGGGCACAGATACGCAGTATTTT CASRMGREGTDTQYF
TRBJ2-5 NA TRBV11-1 NA TGTGCCAGCAGCTTAGCAGGGAAAGAGACCCAGTACTTC CASSLAGKETQYF
TRBJ2-1 TRBD2 TRBV4-2 NA TGTGCCAGCAGCCCCGAGAGTAGCGGGAGCAATGAGCAGTTCTTC CASSPESSGSNEQFF
TRBJ2-2 NA TRBV11-3 NA TGTGCCAGCAGCTTCGAACAGGGTACCGCCGAAGTTGGGGAGCTGTTTTTT CASSFEQGTAEVGELFF
TRBJ2-7 TRBD1 TRBV9 NA TGTGCCAGCAGCACAGCGATAGGGGGCAATCTAAACGAGCAGTACTTC CASSTAIGGNLNEQYF
TRBJ2-7 NA TRBV6-9 NA TGTGCCAGCAGTTCCCCAGGACGGGAAAGCTCCTACGAGCAGTACTTC CASSSPGRESSYEQYF
TRBJ1-3 TRBD1 TRBV15 few TGTGCCACCAGCTGGGCCAGGGGGCCAGGAAACACCATATATTTT CATSWARGPGNTIYF
TRBJ2-7 NA TRBV16 NA TGTGCCAGCAGCCAAGCGATGTCGCTCCGTGGCGAGCAGTACTTC CASSQAMSLRGEQYF
TRBJ2-7 TRBD1 TRBV11-1 NA TGTGCCAGCAGCTTAGGACAGGGGATCTCCTACGAGCAGTACTTC CASSLGQGISYEQYF
TRBJ2-7 TRBD2 TRBV7-2 NA TGTGCCAGCAGCCGGGCCCTAGCGGGAGTCGACGAGCAGTACTTC CASSRALAGVDEQYF
TRBJ2-1 NA TRBV27 NA TGTGCCAGCAGCAAAGGACCCAAAGGTATGGATGAGCAGTTCTTC CASSKGPKGMDEQFF
TRBJ1-4 NA TRBV28 NA TGTGCCAGCAGTCCCCAGGAGTTTACTAATGAAAAACTGTTTTTT CASSPQEFTNEKLFF
TRBJ2-7 NA TRBV5-3 NA TGTGCCAGCAGCTTGAGGAGCTACGAGCAGTACTTC CASSLRSYEQYF
TRBJ2-1 NA TRBV7-8 NA TGTGCCAGCAGCCCCAGGACAGTAGACAATGAGCAGTTCTTC CASSPRTVDNEQFF
TRBJ2-3 NA TRBV7-3 NA TGTGCCAGCAGCTTATCGCGGGGCCGCATAGATACGCAGTATTTT CASSLSRGRIDTQYF
TRBJ1-5 NA TRBV2 once TGTGCCAGCATGCTGACGGATGATCAGCCCCAGCATTTT CASMLTDDQPQHF
TRBJ2-3 TRBD2 TRBV5-4 NA TGTGCCAGCAGCTTCCGACTAGCGGGAAGTGCAGATACGCAGTATTTT CASSFRLAGSADTQYF
TRBJ2-1 NA TRBV6-1 NA TGTGCCAGCAGTGAACCGGGCGAGAGGATACATGAGCAGTTCTTC CASSEPGERIHEQFF
TRBJ2-7 TRBD2 TRBV2 few TGTGCCAGCAGTGAAAGGTGGCTAGCGGTGTACGAGCAGTACTTC CASSERWLAVYEQYF
TRBJ1-2 NA TRBV28 NA TGTGCCAACAGCCAAATTCGGGGGAACTATGGCTACACCTTC CANSQIRGNYGYTF
TRBJ2-7 TRBD1 TRBV4-2 few TGTGCCAGCAGCCCCCAGACAGGGGGCCCAGACGAGCAGTACTTC CASSPQTGGPDEQYF
TRBJ1-4 NA TRBV19 NA TGTGCCAGTAGTTCAGGACATACTCAGAATGAAAAACTGTTTTTT CASSSGHTQNEKLFF
TRBJ2-3 TRBD2 TRBV7-2 NA TGTGCCAGCAGCTATACGCCGGGACTAGCGGCAGTCGCGAATTTT CASSYTPGLAAVANF
TRBJ1-3 TRBD1 TRBV9 NA TGTGCCAGCAGCGTAGTCCCGATAGGGGGCTCTGGAGCTGGAAACACCATATATTTT CASSVVPIGGSGAGNTIYF
TRBJ1-4 NA TRBV28 NA TGTGCCAGCTCTGCCTCGATGGGGGCTAATGAAAAACTGTTTTTT CASSASMGANEKLFF
TRBJ2-5 NA TRBV28 NA TGTGCCAGCAGTTTCTTTTCTCCTCCTGGGGAGCAGTACTTC CASSFFSPPGEQYF
TRBJ2-1 TRBD1 TRBV5-1 few TGCGCCAGCAGCTTGAACAGGGGCCCCAATGAGCAGTTCTTC CASSLNRGPNEQFF